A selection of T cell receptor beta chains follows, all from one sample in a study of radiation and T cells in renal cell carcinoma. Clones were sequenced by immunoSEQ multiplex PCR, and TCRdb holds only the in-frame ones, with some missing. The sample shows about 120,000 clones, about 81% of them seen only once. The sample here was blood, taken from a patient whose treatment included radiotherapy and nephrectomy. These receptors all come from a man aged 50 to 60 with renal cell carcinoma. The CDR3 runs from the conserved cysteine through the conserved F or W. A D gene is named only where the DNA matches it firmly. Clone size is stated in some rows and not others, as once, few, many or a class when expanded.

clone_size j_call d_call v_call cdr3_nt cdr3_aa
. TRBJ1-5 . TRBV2 TGTGCCAGCAGTGACGATGCCCGCCGACCCCAGCATTTT CASSDDARRPQHF
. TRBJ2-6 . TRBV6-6 TGTGCCAGCGGAAGGGCTTTGGGGGCCAACGTCCTGACTTTC CASGRALGANVLTF
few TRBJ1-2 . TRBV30 TGTGCCTGGATGAAGCCGAGATTAACTAACTATGGCTACACCTTC CAWMKPRLTNYGYTF
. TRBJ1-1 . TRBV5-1 TGCGCCAGCAGCAGCGGACAGATTAACACTGAAGCTTTCTTT CASSSGQINTEAFF
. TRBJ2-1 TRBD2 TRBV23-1 TGCGCCAGCAGTCAATTTGGCCTAGCGGGAGGGAGCAATGAGCAGTTCTTC CASSQFGLAGGSNEQFF
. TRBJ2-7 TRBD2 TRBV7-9 TGTGCCAGCAGCTCGGGGACTAGCTCGGTCGGCGAGCAGTACTTC CASSSGTSSVGEQYF
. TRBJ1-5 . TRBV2 TGTGCCAGCAGTGATTCAGACAATCAGCCCCAGCATTTT CASSDSDNQPQHF
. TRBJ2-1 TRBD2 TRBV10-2 TGCGCCAGCAGTGGGGGGGGTTTTGCCTACAATGAGCAGTTCTTC CASSGGGFAYNEQFF
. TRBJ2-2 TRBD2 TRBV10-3 TGTGCCATCACTAAAATAGCGGGAGTAAATACCGGGGAGCTGTTTTTT CAITKIAGVNTGELFF
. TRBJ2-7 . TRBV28 TGTGCCAGCAGGACAAGACGGAGCTCCTACGAGCAGTACTTC CASRTRRSSYEQYF
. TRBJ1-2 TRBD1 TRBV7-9 TGTGCCGCGGCCGGGACAGGGTTAAGATATGGCTACACCTTC CAAAGTGLRYGYTF
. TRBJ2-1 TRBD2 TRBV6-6 TGTGCCAGCACCCTTACTAGCGGGGGTATCAATGAGCAGTTCTTC CASTLTSGGINEQFF
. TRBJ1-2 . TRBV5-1 TGCGCCAGCAGCTTGGAAAGGGGGAGGAATTATGGCTACACCTTC CASSLERGRNYGYTF
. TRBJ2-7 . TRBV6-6 TGTGCCAGCAGTTACCAGGAGAAGTACGAGCAGTACTTC CASSYQEKYEQYF
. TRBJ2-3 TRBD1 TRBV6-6 TGTGCCAGCAGTTACTCGTACAGGGGGACAGATACGCAGTATTTT CASSYSYRGTDTQYF
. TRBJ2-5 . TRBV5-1 TGCGCCAGCAGCTTTCTGAGTTTAGCCGTAGAAGAGACCCAGTACTTC CASSFLSLAVEETQYF
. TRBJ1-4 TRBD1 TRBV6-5 TGTGCCAGCAGTTACTCGGGGGACAGGAATGAAAAACTGTTTTTT CASSYSGDRNEKLFF
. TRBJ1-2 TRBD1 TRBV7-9 TGTGCCAGCAGCCAGGGACAGTTCTATGGCTACACCTTC CASSQGQFYGYTF
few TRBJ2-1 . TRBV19 TGTGCCAGTAGGTCAACCGGGCCCATTGTTGGGGGTGAGCAGTTCTTC CASRSTGPIVGGEQFF
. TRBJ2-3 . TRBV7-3 TGTGCCAGCAGCTTAAGATCCGACTTCCGCACAGATACGCAGTATTTT CASSLRSDFRTDTQYF
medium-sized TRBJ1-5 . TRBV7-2 TGTGCCAGCAGCTTGCAGGGCGATCAGCCCCAGCATTTT CASSLQGDQPQHF
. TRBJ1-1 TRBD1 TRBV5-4 TGTGCCAGCAGCTTGGACAGGGGGAACACTGAAGCTTTCTTT CASSLDRGNTEAFF